These 17 T cell receptor beta chains were sequenced from one sample in a study of blood T cell repertoires in COVID-19. Generated by immunoSEQ multiplex PCR, the TCRdb table keeps only in-frame clones and is missing some. The sample gives 150,000 to 200,000 clones, about 80% of which show up once; around 8.1% is in the top ten. Source material: peripheral blood. The receptors were gathered from a man between 60 and 75 years old with acute or convalescent COVID-19.

This clone was seen a handful of times. The V call is TRBV6-5, the J call TRBJ2-5; a weak D match, TRBD2 (7 bases). V was trimmed by 0 bases and J by 0 bases, leaving 11 bases between them. The CDR3 contains 16 residues. CDR1 MNHEY and CDR2 SVGAGI come from the germline V gene. This CDR3 is CASSYSGGANQETQYF. CDR3 DNA: TGTGCCAGCAGTTACTCGGGGGGGGCGAACCAAGAGACCCAGTACTTC.

This clone has only a few counts. V and J are TRBV6-1 and TRBJ2-7, with unresolved D. The V and J ends lost 1 base and 4 bases respectively, with 11 bases between them. Germline CDR1 and CDR2: MNHNS and SASEGT. This CDR3 has 14 residues. CDR3 in amino acids: CASSEGVSRYEQYF. The CDR3 DNA reads TGTGCCAGCAGTGAAGGAGTATCTCGATACGAGCAGTACTTC.

This clone was picked up a small number of times. This rearrangement joins TRBV24-1 to TRBJ1-5; D not resolved. The CDR3 loop spans 14 amino acids. Germline lookup yields CDR1 KGHDR and CDR2 SFDVKD. V was trimmed by 7 bases and J by 3 bases, leaving 12 bases between them. CDR3 sequence reads: CATSFGEDNQPQHF. Here the CDR3 DNA reads TGTGCCACCAGCTTCGGGGAAGACAATCAGCCCCAGCATTTT.

In DNA, the CDR3 is TGTGCCAGCAGCTTATCTGGAGAATCCCACACCGGGGAGCTGTTTTTT. This sequence encodes CASSLSGESHTGELFF. The V and J genes are TRBV7-3 and TRBJ2-2, with D uncertain. Looked up from germline, CDR1 is SGHTA and CDR2 is FQGTGA. The CDR3 length is 16 residues. The V end lost 2 bases, the J end lost 3 bases, and 13 bases lay between the germline ends. Using reference TRBV7-3 and TRBJ2-2 for the parts outside the CDR3, the full variable domain is GAGVSQTPSNKVTEKGKYVELRCDPISGHTALYWYRQSLGQGPEFLIYFQGTGAADDSGLPNDRFFAVRPEGSVSTLKIQRTERGDSAVYLCASSLSGESHTGELFFGEGSRLTVL.

CDR3 loop: CASSLLEGEGYTF. Written as DNA, the CDR3 is TGTGCCAGCAGCCTTCTAGAGGGGGAGGGCTACACCTTC. The rearrangement joins TRBV9 to TRBJ1-2; TRBD1 might be the D (6 bases). V gave up 4 bases and J gave up 8 bases, with 15 bases separating them. Germline V gene sequence: CDR1 SGDLS, CDR2 YYNGEE. The CDR3 length is 13 residues. Full variable domain (missing parts from reference TRBV9 and TRBJ1-2): DSGVTQTPKHLITATGQRVTLRCSPRSGDLSVYWYQQSLDQGLQFLIQYYNGEERAKGNILERFSAQQFPDLHSELNLSSLELGDSALYFCASSLLEGEGYTFGSGTRLTVV.

The chain is built from TRBV3-1 (or the pseudogene TRBV3-2) and TRBJ1-2; no clear D gene. V dropped 5 bases and J dropped 2 bases, with 9 bases sitting between them. From germline, CDR1 is LGHDT and CDR2 YNNKEL (reference sequence). The CDR3 length is 13 residues. The CDR3, as DNA: TGTGCCAGCAGCGTCGACAAGAACTATGGCTACACCTTC. This codes for CASSVDKNYGYTF.

The chain links TRBV19 to TRBJ1-5; 7 bases agree with TRBD1. Germline V CDR1 and CDR2: LNHDA, SQIVND (reference sequence). There are 15 residues in the CDR3. V dropped 7 bases and J dropped 3; count of bases not matched to a gene: 9. CDR3 residues: CASTKDRSPNQPQHF. The CDR3 region has the DNA TGTGCCAGTACAAAGGACAGGAGTCCCAATCAGCCCCAGCATTTT.

The chain carries TRBV10-3 and TRBJ1-2, with 8 positions matching TRBD1. CDR1 is ENHRY, CDR2 SYGVKD, per germline. There are 15 residues in the CDR3. J was trimmed by 3 bases and V by 3 bases; bases with no gene match: 6. CDR3: CAISERAGGDYGYTF. The CDR3 coding sequence is TGTGCCATCAGTGAACGGGCAGGGGGCGACTATGGCTACACCTTC.

The chain couples TRBV21-1 to TRBJ2-7; the DNA was not used to check the table's D call, TRBD1. TRBV21-1 constitutes a pseudogene. The CDR3 extends over 18 amino acids. The CDR3 loop reads CASSNKEGAGVNPYEQYF. The DNA of the CDR3 is TGTGCCAGCAGCAATAAAGAGGGGGCAGGGGTTAATCCCTACGAGCAGTACTTC.

The DNA for the CDR3 is TGTGCCAGTAGTATTAGGACAGGACACACAGATACGCAGTATTTT. Its protein is CASSIRTGHTDTQYF. This chain uses TRBV19 with TRBJ2-3; the match to TRBD1 covers 7 bases. The CDR3 is 15 residues long. J was trimmed by 2 bases and V by 3 bases; bases with no gene match: 5. CDR1 and CDR2 (germline): LNHDA, SQIVND (reference sequence).

CDR3 loop: CASSLRETDTQYF. Here the CDR3 DNA reads TGTGCCAGCAGTCTGCGGGAGACAGATACGCAGTATTTT. The chain has TRBV27 and TRBJ2-3, with 7 bases lining up with TRBD2. V was pared by 5 bases and J by 3 bases, with 2 bases of the junction left unmatched. CDR1 MNHEY and CDR2 SMNVEV come from the germline V gene (reference sequence). The CDR3 loop spans 13 amino acids.

Details on this clone: At one boundary the junction diverges from the germline segment, which might be a read error. The chain joins TRBV29-1 to TRBJ2-7, with D maybe TRBD2 (6 bases). Germline CDR1 is SQVTM and CDR2 is ANQGSEA. CDR3 length: 14 residues. CDR3 residues: CSVEVGTETYGQYF. CDR3 bases: TGCAGCGTTGAGGTGGGGACTGAAACCTACGGGCAGTACTTC.

The chain links TRBV9 to TRBJ2-3; unclear D gene. Trimming took off 1 base at V and 0 bases at J, with 6 bases between the two ends. This CDR3 spans 14 amino acids. Per the germline V gene, CDR1 is SGDLS and CDR2 is YYNGEE. Here the CDR3 reads CASSVHGSTDTQYF. For the CDR3, the DNA is TGTGCCAGCAGCGTACACGGTAGCACAGATACGCAGTATTTT.

The chain combines TRBV7-2 with TRBJ1-5; D is ambiguous. The V end was cut by 9 bases, the J end by 0 bases, with 15 bases between. CDR3 length: 15 amino acids. In germline, CDR1 is SGHTA, CDR2 FQGNSA. CDR3 amino acids: CASAVSRNSNQPQHF. The CDR3 nucleotides are TGTGCCAGTGCGGTCAGCCGAAATAGCAATCAGCCCCAGCATTTT.

The chain couples TRBV19 to TRBJ2-7, with a tentative D call TRBD2 (6 bases). V was shortened by 2 bases and J by 7 bases, with 12 bases between the two germline ends. CDR3 length: 13 amino acids. Germline V gene lookup returns CDR1 LNHDA and CDR2 SQIVND (reference sequence). The chain's CDR3 is CASSISRGKEQYF. The CDR3 bases are TGTGCCAGTAGTATAAGCCGGGGGAAGGAGCAGTACTTC. The whole variable domain, filled in from reference TRBV19 and TRBJ2-7, reads DGGITQSPKYLFRKEGQNVTLSCEQNLNHDAMYWYRQDPGQGLRLIYYSQIVNDFQKGDIAEGYSVSREKKESFPLTVTSAQKNPTAFYLCASSISRGKEQYFGPGTRLTVT.

This clone was counted between two and nine times. The chain has TRBV28 and TRBJ2-1; 8 bases map to TRBD2. From germline, CDR1 is MDHEN and CDR2 SYDVKM. With V trimmed by 3 bases and J by 10 bases, 5 bases remained unmatched. The CDR3 is 13 amino acids. The CDR3 here is CASSFLAGNEQFF. CDR3 coding DNA: TGTGCCAGCAGTTTTCTAGCGGGCAACGAGCAGTTCTTC.

The chain couples TRBV5-6 to TRBJ2-3; D perhaps matches TRBD2 (6 bases). V gave up 5 bases and J gave up 5 bases, with 18 bases separating them. The CDR3 runs to 15 residues. Germline CDR1 SGHDT, CDR2 YYEEEE. The CDR3 reads CASSPGWRGEDTQYF. CDR3 DNA: TGTGCCAGCAGTCCAGGGTGGCGGGGAGAAGATACGCAGTATTTT. Based on the CDR3 plus reference TRBV5-6 and TRBJ2-3, the full variable domain is DAGVTQSPTHLIKTRGQQVTLRCSPKSGHDTVSWYQQALGQGPQFIFQYYEEEERQRGNFPDRFSGHQFPNYSSELNVNALLLGDSALYLCASSPGWRGEDTQYFGPGTRLTVL.